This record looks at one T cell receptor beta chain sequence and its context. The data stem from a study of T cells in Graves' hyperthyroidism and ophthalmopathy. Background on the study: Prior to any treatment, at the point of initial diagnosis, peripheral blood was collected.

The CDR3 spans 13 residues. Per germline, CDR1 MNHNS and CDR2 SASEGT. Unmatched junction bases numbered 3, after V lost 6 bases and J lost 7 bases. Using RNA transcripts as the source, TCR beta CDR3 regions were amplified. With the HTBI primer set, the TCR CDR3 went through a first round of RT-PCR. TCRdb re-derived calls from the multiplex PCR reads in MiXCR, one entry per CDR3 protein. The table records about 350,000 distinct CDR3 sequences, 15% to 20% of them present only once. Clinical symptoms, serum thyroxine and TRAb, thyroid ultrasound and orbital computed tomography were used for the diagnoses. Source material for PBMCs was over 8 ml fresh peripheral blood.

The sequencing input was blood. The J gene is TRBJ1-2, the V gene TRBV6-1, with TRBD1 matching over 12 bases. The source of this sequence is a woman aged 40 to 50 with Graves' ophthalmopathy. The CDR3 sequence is CASRGQGAPGYTF. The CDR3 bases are TGTGCCAGCAGGGGACAGGGGGCTCCTGGCTACACCTTC.